These 23 T cell receptor beta chains were sequenced from one sample in a study of OX40 agonist ivuxolimab in advanced cancers. The data were produced by immunoSEQ multiplex PCR, yet TCRdb's version contains in-frame clones alone and is incomplete. This sample yields about 48,000 clones, of which over 75% are seen a single time; 1.5% to 2% belongs to the top ten. The specimen comprised CD4+ or CD8+ T cells sorted from blood, sampled in a trial of the OX40 agonist ivuxolimab. These receptors originate from an adult with an advanced solid tumor such as melanoma, head and neck, liver or kidney cancer.

The V and J genes are TRBV6-1 and TRBJ2-7, with D uncertain. Germline loops: CDR1 MNHNS, CDR2 SASEGT. The length of the CDR3 is 15 residues. Deletions cut 4 bases from V and 1 base from J, with 14 bases between. The CDR3: CASSAHLIESYEQYF. The CDR3 coding sequence is TGTGCCAGCAGTGCCCATTTGATAGAGTCCTACGAGCAGTACTTC.

The V and J genes are TRBV5-4 and TRBJ1-2; maybe TRBD1 (6 bases). The germline V gene encodes CDR1 SGHNT and CDR2 YYREEE (reference sequence). The CDR3 has 16 amino acids. V gave up 3 bases and J gave up 7 bases, with 22 bases separating them. The CDR3, as DNA: TGTGCCAGCAGCTCCGGACAGTCTTTCTCCGCGGGTGGCTACACCTTC. Translation gives CASSSGQSFSAGGYTF. Full variable domain (outside the CDR3, taken from reference TRBV5-4 and TRBJ1-2): ETGVTQSPTHLIKTRGQQVTLRCSSQSGHNTVSWYQQALGQGPQFIFQYYREEENGRGNFPPRFSGLQFPNYSSELNVNALELDDSALYLCASSSGQSFSAGGYTFGSGTRLTVV.

The CDR3, as DNA: TGTGCCAGCAGCTTACGCGCGGGGGTCCCCTCCTACAATGAGCAGTTCTTC. Residues: CASSLRAGVPSYNEQFF. The chain links TRBV7-6 to TRBJ2-1; TRBD2 matches at 7 bases. Unmatched junction bases numbered 7, after V lost 2 bases and J lost 0 bases. The CDR3 contains 17 residues. The V gene's germline CDR1 is SGHVS and CDR2 FNYEAQ. The variable domain in full, with the rest retrieved from reference TRBV7-6 and TRBJ2-1, is GAGVSQSPRYKVTKRGQDVALRCDPISGHVSLYWYRQALGQGPEFLTYFNYEAQQDKSGLPNDRFSAERPEGSISTLTIQRTEQRDSAMYRCASSLRAGVPSYNEQFFGPGTRLTVL.

The V and J genes are TRBV7-2 and TRBJ2-5, with D possibly TRBD1 on 6 matching bases. This CDR3 comprises 13 residues. V was trimmed by 3 bases and J by 4 bases, leaving 9 bases between them. The germline gives CDR1 SGHTA, CDR2 FQGNSA. CDR3 bases: TGTGCCAGCAGCTTTAAACAGGGAGAGACCCAGTACTTC. Its translation: CASSFKQGETQYF.

The table lists this clone with a few counts. The chain combines TRBV5-1 with TRBJ2-1; 11 nucleotides agree with TRBD1. Germline CDR1 is SGHRS and CDR2 is YFSETQ. With 1 base clipped from V and 6 bases from J, the junction kept 3 bases outside the gene matches. The CDR3 is made up of 15 amino acids. The CDR3 is CASSLKGTGGNEQFF. CDR3 nucleotides: TGCGCCAGCAGCTTGAAGGGGACAGGGGGCAATGAGCAGTTCTTC.

On this clone itself: At one end, the junction sequence differs from germline, possibly due to a read error. The sample holds other DNA sequences that translate to the same CDR3. The V and J genes are TRBV5-1 and TRBJ1-1; 11 bases are shared with TRBD1. The CDR3 has 11 residues. Germline V gene lookup returns CDR1 SGHRS and CDR2 YFSETQ. CDR3 bases: TGCGCCAGCGGGACAGGGGGAGAAGCTTTTTTT. This translates into CASGTGGEAFF.

The chain joins TRBV6-1 to TRBJ1-3, with 7 bases aligning to TRBD1. V gave up 4 bases and J gave up 2 bases; unmatched junction bases: 2. The CDR3 is 14 amino acids. CDR1 and CDR2 (germline): MNHNS, SASEGT. The CDR3 spells CASSGDRTGNTIYF. The CDR3 nucleotides are TGTGCCAGCAGTGGGGACAGAACTGGAAACACCATATATTTT.

J is TRBJ2-4 and V is TRBV4-1; D could derive from TRBD1 or TRBD2 (5 bases each). V shed 1 base and J shed 0 bases, with 7 bases lying between them. The CDR3 is made up of 15 amino acids. Per germline, CDR1 MGHRA and CDR2 YSYEKL. CDR3 amino acids: CASSQGGVAKNIQYF. The CDR3 nucleotides read TGCGCCAGCAGCCAAGGAGGGGTAGCCAAAAACATTCAGTACTTC.

This clone appeared a few times. The V and J genes are TRBV2 and TRBJ2-2, with D unclear. Germline CDR1 is SNHLY and CDR2 is FYNNEI. V gave up 3 bases and J gave up 6 bases, with 11 bases separating them. The length of the CDR3 is 14 residues. The CDR3 DNA is TGTGCCAGCAGTGACGTGCCCTCATCCGGGGAGCTGTTTTTT. Its protein product is CASSDVPSSGELFF. Complete variable domain (other parts from reference TRBV2 and TRBJ2-2): EPEVTQTPSHQVTQMGQEVILRCVPISNHLYFYWYRQILGQKVEFLVSFYNNEISEKSEIFDDQFSVERPDGSNFTLKIRSTKLEDSAMYFCASSDVPSSGELFFGEGSRLTVL.

This chain uses TRBV19 with TRBJ1-2, with D uncertain. The CDR3 runs to 14 residues. Germline V CDR1 and CDR2: LNHDA, SQIVND (reference sequence). Trimming left V 3 bases short and J 4 bases short, with 12 bases between. DNA for the CDR3: TGTGCCAGTAGTATTATGTTTCAGATCTATGGCTACACCTTC. Its protein product is CASSIMFQIYGYTF.

This rearrangement joins TRBV5-4 to TRBJ1-6; no reliable D call. Per the germline V gene, CDR1 is SGHNT and CDR2 is YYREEE (reference sequence). The CDR3 consists of 14 residues. V dropped 4 bases and J dropped 5 bases, with 10 bases sitting between them. The CDR3 spells CASSPEGNNSPLHF. CDR3 coding DNA: TGTGCCAGCAGCCCCGAGGGAAATAATTCACCCCTCCACTTT. Full variable domain (remainder filled in from reference TRBV5-4 and TRBJ1-6): ETGVTQSPTHLIKTRGQQVTLRCSSQSGHNTVSWYQQALGQGPQFIFQYYREEENGRGNFPPRFSGLQFPNYSSELNVNALELDDSALYLCASSPEGNNSPLHFGNGTRLTVT.

In this sample, this clone turned up once. V usage is TRBV19 and J usage is TRBJ2-1; D is possibly TRBD1 (6 bases). V lost 7 bases, J lost 7 bases, and 17 bases lay in between. The CDR3 runs 14 residues. The germline CDR1 and CDR2 sequences are LNHDA and SQIVND (reference sequence). CDR3 region: CASISPGARNEQFF. Written as DNA, the CDR3 is TGTGCCAGTATCTCCCCAGGGGCCAGGAATGAGCAGTTCTTC.

The chain joins TRBV25-1 to TRBJ1-1; D not certain. The CDR3 has 14 residues. In germline, CDR1 is MGHDK, CDR2 SYGVNS. Trimming left V 4 bases short and J 1 base short, with 10 bases between. CDR3 coding DNA: TGTGCCAGCAGTGCAGGACTGGGGAACACTGAAGCTTTCTTT. This translates into CASSAGLGNTEAFF. Based on the CDR3 plus reference TRBV25-1 and TRBJ1-1, the full variable domain is EADIYQTPRYLVIGTGKKITLECSQTMGHDKMYWYQQDPGMELHLIHYSYGVNSTEKGDLSSESTVSRIRTEHFPLTLESARPSHTSQYLCASSAGLGNTEAFFGQGTRLTVV.

This clone was detected once. The gene calls are TRBV4-2 and TRBJ2-2; the match to TRBD2 covers 13 bases. The V gene's germline CDR1 is LGHNA and CDR2 YNFKEQ. J lost 10 bases, V lost 1 base, and 3 bases had no gene match. There are 15 residues in the CDR3. The CDR3, as DNA: TGTGCCAGCAGCCAAGGACTAGCGGGGGGCGTGGAGCTGTTTTTT. This gives the protein CASSQGLAGGVELFF.

This chain uses TRBV9 with TRBJ2-3, with TRBD2 matching 9 bases. J gave up 3 bases and V 6 bases, and 8 bases lay outside the gene matches. Germline-derived CDR1 and CDR2 are SGDLS and YYNGEE. The CDR3 length is 15 residues. The CDR3 DNA is TGTGCCAGCACCCCGCGGGAGGGAAGGACAGATACGCAGTATTTT. Protein: CASTPREGRTDTQYF.

The CDR3: CASSLGQGIGETQYF. The CDR3 DNA reads TGTGCCAGCAGCTTGGGACAGGGGATTGGAGAGACCCAGTACTTC. The chain has TRBV5-6 and TRBJ2-5; 8 nucleotides line up with TRBD1. Germline values: CDR1 SGHDT, CDR2 YYEEEE. This CDR3 has 15 amino acids. V trimming: 0 bases; J trimming: 4 bases; junction bases outside the gene matches: 5.

The chain has TRBV11-2 and TRBJ2-7, with 11 bases fitting TRBD2. The CDR3 loop spans 15 amino acids. V trimming: 5 bases; J trimming: 5 bases; junction bases outside the gene matches: 8. Germline V CDR1 and CDR2: SGHAT, FQNNGV. Here the CDR3 DNA reads TGTGCCAGCAGCACTAGCGGGGGCCCCGGGCACGAGCAGTACTTC. Translated, it gives CASSTSGGPGHEQYF.

The rearrangement joins TRBV7-2 to TRBJ2-7; D is unresolved. Germline V gene sequence: CDR1 SGHTA, CDR2 FQGNSA. The germline V and J ends were trimmed by 6 bases and 3 bases, with 12 bases remaining between them. The CDR3 totals 13 residues. The DNA of the CDR3 is TGTGCCAGCAGAGCTGGGTACCTCTACGAGCAGTACTTC. Translated: CASRAGYLYEQYF.

The chain joins TRBV10-3 to TRBJ2-5, with no clear D. This CDR3 comprises 12 residues. Germline V gene sequence: CDR1 ENHRY, CDR2 SYGVKD. The V end was cut by 3 bases, the J end by 2 bases, with 4 bases between. In nucleotides, the CDR3 is TGTGCCATCAGTGACAGGCAAGAGACCCAGTACTTC. As protein: CAISDRQETQYF.

This clone is a singleton in its sample. At one end, the junction sequence differs from germline, possibly due to a read error. This chain joins TRBV5-8 and TRBJ2-6; D unclear. The germline gives CDR1 SGHTS, CDR2 YDEGEE. CDR3 size: 17 residues. In DNA form, the CDR3 reads TGTGCCAGCAGTAGTCCTCATCCACCAAAGTCGGGCCAACGTCCTGACTTC. Its translation is CASSSPHPPKSGQRPDF.

This chain connects TRBV4-2 to TRBJ2-3; 8 bases map to TRBD2. Trimming removed 1 base from V and 2 bases from J; junction bases left unmatched: 5. Germline CDR1 is LGHNA and CDR2 is YNFKEQ. This CDR3 region has 16 residues. This CDR3 reads CASSQAASGYTDTQYF. CDR3 sequence (DNA): TGTGCCAGCAGCCAAGCCGCTAGCGGGTACACAGATACGCAGTATTTT.

The gene calls are TRBV7-2 and TRBJ2-1; 8 bases line up with TRBD2. Trimming removed 3 bases from V and 6 bases from J; junction bases left unmatched: 7. Germline lookup yields CDR1 SGHTA and CDR2 FQGNSA. CDR3 size: 15 residues. CDR3 residues: CASSFYGGAGNEQFF. Written as DNA, the CDR3 is TGTGCCAGCAGCTTTTACGGGGGGGCTGGCAATGAGCAGTTCTTC.

This clone has just a few counts. This sequence joins TRBV6-6 and TRBJ1-1, with D unresolved. The germline V and J ends were trimmed by 4 bases and 3 bases, with 15 bases remaining between them. The germline gives CDR1 MNHNY, CDR2 SVGAGI (reference sequence). CDR3 length: 15 residues. Here the CDR3 reads CASSSFPLGYTEAFF. The DNA of the CDR3 is TGTGCCAGCAGTTCTTTCCCCCTCGGTTACACTGAAGCTTTCTTT.